The 22 T cell receptor beta chains below come from one sample, sequenced in a study of breast tumors, draining lymph nodes, adjacent tissues. TCRdb reanalysed the multiplex PCR reads using MiXCR and keeps one entry per CDR3 protein. This table has approximately 230,000 distinct CDR3 sequences, under 35% appearing once. Axillary draining lymph nodes of breast cancer patients supplied the node samples. Sequenced material: axillary lymph node tissue. The receptors come from a female donor with breast cancer. Some clones in this sample may be carry-over from other donors' samples.

The chain joins TRBV7-2 to TRBJ2-3, with TRBD1 matching 9 bases. CDR1 SGHTA and CDR2 FQGNSA come from the germline V gene. The CDR3 runs 19 residues. With V trimmed by 7 bases and J by 3 bases, 20 bases remained unmatched. CDR3 region: CASTDGTGSGGSVTDTQYF. For the CDR3, the DNA is TGTGCCAGCACCGACGGGACAGGGAGCGGCGGGAGCGTTACAGATACGCAGTATTTT.

This clonotype has only one observation. V gene TRBV20-1 combines with J gene TRBJ2-3, with 8 nucleotides matching TRBD2. The J segment lost 1 base and the V segment lost 5 bases, leaving 14 bases of the junction unmatched. The CDR3 covers 17 residues. CDR1 and CDR2 from the germline V gene are DFQATT and SNEGSKA (reference sequence). The chain's CDR3 is CSAPLAGGHAGTDTQYF. As DNA, the CDR3 is TGCAGTGCTCCTCTAGCGGGTGGTCATGCCGGCACAGATACGCAGTATTTT.

This clonotype was detected ten times or more. One junction end disagrees with the germline gene, perhaps due to a read error. The chain joins TRBV20-1 to TRBJ1-6; D might be TRBD1 (6 bases). Germline CDR1 reads DFQATT; CDR2 reads SNEGSKA (reference sequence). This CDR3 has 15 residues. The CDR3 bases are TGCAGTGCTAGAAGGTCGTGGACAGCTGATTCGCCCCTCCACTTT. This sequence encodes CSARRSWTADSPLHF.

This clonotype occurred a few times. Because the CDR3 is missing its conserved closing phenylalanine or tryptophan, this is likely a read error. The limits of the CDR3 on the DNA are not certain, so only TCRdb's listed CDR3 is given. The gene calls are TRBV10-3 and TRBJ2-5; the table names TRBD2, a call not compared with the DNA. The V gene's germline CDR1 is ENHRY and CDR2 SYGVKD. Both ends counted, the CDR3 spans 15 residues. The CDR3 reads CAISRGGSSGYTFGS.

The CDR3 DNA sequence: TGCAGTGCTAGAGGGCCGAGCGTAACAGGCGAGCAGTACGTC. This sequence encodes CSARGPSVTGEQYV. This rearrangement joins TRBV20-1 to TRBJ2-7, with D maybe TRBD1 (5 bases). The CDR3 consists of 14 residues. Trimming cost V 1 base and J 6 bases, with 16 bases left between them. Germline assignment: CDR1 DFQATT and CDR2 SNEGSKA (reference sequence).

This clonotype appeared a single time. This may arise from a read error, as a much more abundant clone is one base away. The chain joins TRBV5-1 to TRBJ2-5, with a tentative D call TRBD2 (6 bases). The CDR3 is made up of 14 amino acids. Germline CDR1 and CDR2: SGHRS and YFSETQ. Trimming took 0 bases from V and 4 from J, leaving 10 bases between them. This chain's CDR3 is CASSLGASAETQYF. DNA for the CDR3: TGCGCCAGCAGCTTGGGGGCTAGCGCAGAGACCCAGTACTTC.

This clonotype was picked up many times. This chain joins TRBV2 and TRBJ2-7; D ambiguous. Trimming left V 2 bases short and J 6 bases short, with 20 bases between. The CDR3 is 16 amino acids. Germline V lookup: CDR1 SNHLY, CDR2 FYNNEI. Written as DNA, the CDR3 is TGTGCCAGCAGTGAACCTCTTGGAGTTTTGATTGGCGAGCAGTACTTC. Its protein product is CASSEPLGVLIGEQYF.

The J gene is TRBJ1-4, the V gene TRBV6-5; 10 nucleotides align to TRBD1. CDR1 MNHEY and CDR2 SVGAGI come from the germline V gene. CDR3 length equals 16 residues. After removal of 4 bases from V and 9 bases from J, the junction contained 11 bases not matched to a gene. CDR3 sequence (DNA): TGTGCCAGCAGTTCCGTTGAGGGACAGGGGATTAAAAAACTGTTTTTT. Residues: CASSSVEGQGIKKLFF.

This clonotype was detected a few times. This chain joins TRBV6-5 and TRBJ2-1, with 12 positions matching TRBD2. Germline loops: CDR1 MNHEY, CDR2 SVGAGI. Trimming at V came to 4 bases and at J to 7 bases, leaving 8 bases not matched to a gene. The CDR3 totals 16 residues. For the CDR3, the DNA is TGTGCCAGCAGTTTCGGGACTAGCGGGTTCGGGAATGAGCAGTTCTTC. As protein: CASSFGTSGFGNEQFF.

J is TRBJ2-2 and V is TRBV28; 15 positions agree with TRBD2. In germline, CDR1 is MDHEN, CDR2 SYDVKM. The V segment lost 4 bases and the J segment 5 bases; nucleotides outside the gene matches: 8. CDR3 length equals 18 residues. This CDR3 is CASSSGLAGGYRTGELFF. The CDR3 nucleotides read TGTGCCAGCAGTTCGGGACTAGCGGGAGGATATAGAACCGGGGAGCTGTTTTTT.

This clonotype was picked up many times. V is TRBV19 and J is TRBJ1-5; the match to TRBD1 covers 7 bases. V trimming: 6 bases; J trimming: 6 bases; junction bases outside the gene matches: 5. This CDR3 spans 13 amino acids. Germline V gene sequence: CDR1 LNHDA, CDR2 SQIVND (reference sequence). The chain's CDR3 is CASRTGLIQPQHF. The CDR3 DNA sequence: TGTGCCAGTAGGACAGGGTTAATTCAGCCCCAGCATTTT.

The chain is built from TRBV11-2 and TRBJ2-6, with 9 nucleotides matching TRBD1. J was trimmed by 4 bases and V by 5 bases; bases with no gene match: 9. The length of the CDR3 is 17 residues. Germline V gene data show CDR1 as SGHAT and CDR2 as FQNNGV. The CDR3 coding sequence is TGTGCCAGCAGCCCGACGGGACAGGGTGCCGGGGCCAACGTCCTGACTTTC. This translates into CASSPTGQGAGANVLTF.

There are many counts of this clonotype. The V gene is TRBV11-2, the J gene TRBJ2-1; D is undetermined. The CDR3 has 14 residues. V was cut by 3 bases and J by 9 bases, with 15 bases left in between. Per the germline V gene, CDR1 is SGHAT and CDR2 is FQNNGV. CDR3 residues: CASSFQLGDGEQFF. The CDR3 nucleotides are TGTGCCAGCAGCTTTCAACTGGGTGACGGTGAGCAGTTCTTC.

The chain employs TRBV29-1 and TRBJ1-3; D remains ambiguous. Germline values: CDR1 SQVTM, CDR2 ANQGSEA. The CDR3 has 14 amino acids. V lost 4 bases, J lost 2 bases, and 12 bases lay in between. The CDR3 here is CSVGLPTPGNTIYF. The CDR3, as DNA: TGCAGCGTTGGACTCCCAACCCCTGGAAACACCATATATTTT.

V usage is TRBV7-2 and J usage is TRBJ1-2; D uncertain. CDR3 length equals 12 residues. Deletions cut 6 bases from V and 12 bases from J, with 17 bases between. Germline CDR1 and CDR2: SGHTA and FQGNSA. The CDR3 is CASSPMSSGNTF. The CDR3 DNA follows: TGTGCCAGCAGTCCTATGAGCTCTGGAAACACCTTC.

This sequence joins TRBV15 and TRBJ2-5; 9 bases line up with TRBD2. Germline CDR1 and CDR2: LNHNV and YYDKDF (reference sequence). This CDR3 is 15 amino acids long. J lost 4 bases, V lost 3 bases, and 6 bases had no gene match. The CDR3 spells CATSRTGTSRETQYF. CDR3 coding DNA: TGTGCCACCAGCAGGACCGGGACTAGCAGAGAGACCCAGTACTTC.

This clonotype was found many times. The genes are TRBV5-8 and TRBJ2-2; 7 positions agree with TRBD2. V dropped 2 bases and J dropped 4; count of bases not matched to a gene: 2. Germline V gives CDR1 SGHTS, CDR2 YDEGEE. The CDR3 is 14 amino acids. DNA for the CDR3: TGTGCCAGCAGCTTCGGGGGGAGCACCGGGGAGCTGTTTTTT. This sequence encodes CASSFGGSTGELFF.

There are many counts of this clonotype. The chain employs TRBV7-9 and TRBJ2-3; 14 bases align to TRBD2. Per the germline V gene, CDR1 is SEHNR and CDR2 is FQNEAQ (reference sequence). With 5 bases clipped from V and 4 bases from J, the junction kept 8 bases outside the gene matches. The CDR3 extends over 17 amino acids. DNA of the CDR3: TGTGCCAGCAGCGGACGTAGACTAGCGGGAGGGCCAGATACGCAGTATTTT. Residues: CASSGRRLAGGPDTQYF.

This clonotype was seen only once. The junction departs from germline at one end; a sequencing error may be responsible. The V and J genes are TRBV2 and TRBJ2-5; no firm D call. This CDR3 has 13 residues. Germline assignment: CDR1 SNHLY and CDR2 FYNNEI. The CDR3 reads CASSEYGEETQYF. The CDR3 nucleotides read TGTGCCAGCAGTGAATACGGCGAAGAGACCCAGTATTTC.

This clonotype was recorded at least ten times. The rearrangement joins TRBV20-1 to TRBJ2-1, with a possible D match to TRBD1 (6 bases). The CDR3 is 15 amino acids. The germline V gene encodes CDR1 DFQATT and CDR2 SNEGSKA (reference sequence). With 7 bases removed from V and 2 bases from J, the gap between germline ends came to 18 bases. CDR3 coding DNA: TGCAGTGTTCCGCACCTAGGACAGCCCTACAATGAGCAGTTCTTC. The encoded protein is CSVPHLGQPYNEQFF.

Remarks on this clonotype: A much larger clone sits a single nucleotide away, making a read error possible. J is TRBJ2-7 and V is TRBV11-1; TRBD2 matches 8 bases. The germline gives CDR1 SGHAT, CDR2 FQDESV (reference sequence). Trimming at V came to 1 base and at J to 5 bases, leaving 4 bases not matched to a gene. CDR3 size: 14 residues. This CDR3 reads CASSLGGRTHEQYF. The CDR3 coding sequence is TGTGCCAGCAGCTTAGGCGGGAGGACCCACGAGCAGTACTTC. The full variable domain, completed using reference TRBV11-1 and TRBJ2-7, is EAEVAQSPRYKITEKSQAVAFWCDPISGHATLYWYRQILGQGPELLVQFQDESVVDDSQLPKDRFSAERLKGVDSTLKIQPAELGDSAMYLCASSLGGRTHEQYFGPGTRLTVT.

Points on this clonotype: At one boundary the junction diverges from the germline segment, which might be a read error. This chain joins TRBV7-2 and TRBJ2-2; weak D call: TRBD1 (7 bases). Germline-derived CDR1 and CDR2 are SGHTA and FQGNSA. The CDR3 length is 15 residues. The CDR3 region is CASSLRQGGTGELLF. In nucleotides, the CDR3 is TGTGCCAGCAGCTTAAGACAGGGAGGTACCGGGGAGCTGCTTTTT.